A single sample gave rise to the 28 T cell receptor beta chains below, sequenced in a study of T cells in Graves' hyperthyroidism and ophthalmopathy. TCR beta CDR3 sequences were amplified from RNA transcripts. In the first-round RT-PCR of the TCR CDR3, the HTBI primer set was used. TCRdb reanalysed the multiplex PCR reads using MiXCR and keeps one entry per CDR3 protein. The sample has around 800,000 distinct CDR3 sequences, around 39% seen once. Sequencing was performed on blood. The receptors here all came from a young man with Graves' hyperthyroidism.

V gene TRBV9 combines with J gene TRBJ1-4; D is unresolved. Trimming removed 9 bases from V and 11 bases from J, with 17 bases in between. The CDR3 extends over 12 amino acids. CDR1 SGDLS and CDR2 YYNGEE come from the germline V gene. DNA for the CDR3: TGTGCCATCACCAGGACGGAAGAGAAACTGTTTTTT. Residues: CAITRTEEKLFF.

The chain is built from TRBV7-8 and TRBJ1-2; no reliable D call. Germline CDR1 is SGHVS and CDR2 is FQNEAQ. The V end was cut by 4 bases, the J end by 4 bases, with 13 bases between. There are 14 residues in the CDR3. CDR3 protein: CASSSFDGPYGYTF. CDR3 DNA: TGTGCCAGCAGCTCTTTCGACGGTCCCTATGGCTACACCTTC.

CDR3 sequence: CATSRTGGFWANVLTF. The CDR3 DNA reads as TGTGCCACCAGCAGGACAGGGGGGTTTTGGGCCAACGTCCTGACTTTC. The gene calls are TRBV15 and TRBJ2-6; TRBD1 agrees at 9 bases. CDR3 length: 16 residues. The V gene end was trimmed by 3 bases and the J gene end by 5 bases; junction bases not matched to a gene: 5. Germline CDR1 and CDR2: LNHNV and YYDKDF (reference sequence).

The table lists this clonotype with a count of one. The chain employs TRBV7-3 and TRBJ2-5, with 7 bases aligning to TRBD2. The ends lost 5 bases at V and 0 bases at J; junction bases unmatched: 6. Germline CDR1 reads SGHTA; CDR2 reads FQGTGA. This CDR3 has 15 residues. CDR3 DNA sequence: TGTGCCAGCAGCCCGTCCCTAGCGGACCAAGAGACCCAGTACTTC. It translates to CASSPSLADQETQYF.

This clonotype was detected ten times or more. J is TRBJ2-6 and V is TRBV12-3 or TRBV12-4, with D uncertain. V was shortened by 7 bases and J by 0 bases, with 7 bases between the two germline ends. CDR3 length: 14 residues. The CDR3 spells CASTLYSGANVLTF. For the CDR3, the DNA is TGTGCCAGCACTCTCTACTCTGGGGCCAACGTCCTGACTTTC.

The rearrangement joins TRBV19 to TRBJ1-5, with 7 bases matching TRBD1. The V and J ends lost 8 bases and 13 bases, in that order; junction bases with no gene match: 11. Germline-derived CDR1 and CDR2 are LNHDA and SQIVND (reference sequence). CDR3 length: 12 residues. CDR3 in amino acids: CASHRGRGNQHF. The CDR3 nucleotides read TGTGCCAGTCACAGGGGTAGAGGCAATCAGCATTTT.

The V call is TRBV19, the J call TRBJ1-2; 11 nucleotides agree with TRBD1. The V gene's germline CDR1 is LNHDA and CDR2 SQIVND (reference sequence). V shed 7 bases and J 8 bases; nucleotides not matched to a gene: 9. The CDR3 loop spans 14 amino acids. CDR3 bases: TGTGCCAGTACCATCCGGACAGGGGGCTCCGGCTACACCTTC. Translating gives CASTIRTGGSGYTF.

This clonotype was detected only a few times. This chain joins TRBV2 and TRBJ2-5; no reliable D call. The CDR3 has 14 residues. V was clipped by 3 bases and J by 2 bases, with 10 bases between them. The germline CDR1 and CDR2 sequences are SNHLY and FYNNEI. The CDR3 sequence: CASSEILPQETQYF. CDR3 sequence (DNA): TGTGCCAGCAGTGAGATCCTTCCTCAAGAGACCCAGTACTTC.

The CDR3 DNA follows: TGCAGCGTTGAGCCGACAGGGAGAGGCTACACCTTC. It codes for CSVEPTGRGYTF. The chain employs TRBV29-1 and TRBJ1-2; 7 positions agree with TRBD1. V was pared by 3 bases and J by 8 bases, with 6 bases of the junction left unmatched. The CDR3 runs to 12 residues. CDR1 is SQVTM and CDR2 is ANQGSEA in the germline V gene.

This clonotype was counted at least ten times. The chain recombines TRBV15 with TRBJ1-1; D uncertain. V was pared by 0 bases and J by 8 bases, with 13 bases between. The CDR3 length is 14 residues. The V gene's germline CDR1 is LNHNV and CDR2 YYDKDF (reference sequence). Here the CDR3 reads CATSRETAAQEAFF. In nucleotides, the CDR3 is TGTGCCACCAGCAGAGAGACGGCAGCTCAGGAAGCTTTCTTT. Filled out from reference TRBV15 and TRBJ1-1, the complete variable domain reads DAMVIQNPRYQVTQFGKPVTLSCSQTLNHNVMYWYQQKSSQAPKLLFHYYDKDFNNEADTPDNFQSRRPNTSFCFLDIRSPGLGDTAMYLCATSRETAAQEAFFGQGTRLTVV.

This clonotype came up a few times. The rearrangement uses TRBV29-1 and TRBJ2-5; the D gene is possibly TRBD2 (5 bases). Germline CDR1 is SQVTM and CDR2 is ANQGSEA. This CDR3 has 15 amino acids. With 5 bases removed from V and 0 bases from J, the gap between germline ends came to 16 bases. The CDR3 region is CSVFREGLDQETQYF. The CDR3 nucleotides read TGCAGCGTTTTCCGGGAAGGTCTGGACCAAGAGACCCAGTACTTC.

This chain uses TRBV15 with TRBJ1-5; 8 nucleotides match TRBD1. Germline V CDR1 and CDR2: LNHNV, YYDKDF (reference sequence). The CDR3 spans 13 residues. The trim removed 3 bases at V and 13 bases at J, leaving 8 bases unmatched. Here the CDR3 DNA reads TGTGCCACCAGCAGGGACAGGGTTAGCAATCAGCATTTT. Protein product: CATSRDRVSNQHF.

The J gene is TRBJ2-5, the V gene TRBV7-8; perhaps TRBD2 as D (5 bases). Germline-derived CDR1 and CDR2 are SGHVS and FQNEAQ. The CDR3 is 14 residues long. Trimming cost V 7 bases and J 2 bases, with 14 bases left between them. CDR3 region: CASKDAGYQETQYF. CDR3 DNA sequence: TGTGCCAGCAAGGACGCGGGCTATCAAGAGACCCAGTACTTC. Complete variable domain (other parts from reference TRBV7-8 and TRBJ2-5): GAGVSQSPRYKVAKRGQDVALRCDPISGHVSLFWYQQALGQGPEFLTYFQNEAQLDKSGLPSDRFFAERPEGSVSTLKIQRTQQEDSAVYLCASKDAGYQETQYFGPGTRLLVL.

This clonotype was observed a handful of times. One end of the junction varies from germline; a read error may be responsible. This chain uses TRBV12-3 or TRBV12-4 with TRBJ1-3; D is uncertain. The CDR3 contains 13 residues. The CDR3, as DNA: TGTGCCAGCAGTTTTATCTCTCGAAACACCATATATTTT. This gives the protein CASSFISRNTIYF.

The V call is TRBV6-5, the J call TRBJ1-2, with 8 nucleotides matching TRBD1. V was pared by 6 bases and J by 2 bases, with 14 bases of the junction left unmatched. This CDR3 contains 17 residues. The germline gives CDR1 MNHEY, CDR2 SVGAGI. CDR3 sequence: CASSSRLKGQENYGYTF. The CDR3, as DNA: TGTGCCAGCAGCTCGAGACTAAAGGGACAGGAGAACTATGGCTACACCTTC.

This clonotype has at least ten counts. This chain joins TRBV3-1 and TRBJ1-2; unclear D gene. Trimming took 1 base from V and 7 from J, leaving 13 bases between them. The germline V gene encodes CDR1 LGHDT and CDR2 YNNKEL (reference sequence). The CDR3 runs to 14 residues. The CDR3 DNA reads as TGTGCCAGCAGCCAAGGGAGGCAGTCCGGTGGCTACACCTTC. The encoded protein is CASSQGRQSGGYTF.

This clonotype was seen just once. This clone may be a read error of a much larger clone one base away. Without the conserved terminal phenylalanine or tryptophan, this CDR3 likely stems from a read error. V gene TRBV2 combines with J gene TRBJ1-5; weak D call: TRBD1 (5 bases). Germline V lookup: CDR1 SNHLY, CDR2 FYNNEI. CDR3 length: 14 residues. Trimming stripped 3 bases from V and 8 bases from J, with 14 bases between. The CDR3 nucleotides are TGTGCCAGCAGTGAGCAGGGAGGCATAGAGCCCCAGCATTCT. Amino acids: CASSEQGGIEPQHS.

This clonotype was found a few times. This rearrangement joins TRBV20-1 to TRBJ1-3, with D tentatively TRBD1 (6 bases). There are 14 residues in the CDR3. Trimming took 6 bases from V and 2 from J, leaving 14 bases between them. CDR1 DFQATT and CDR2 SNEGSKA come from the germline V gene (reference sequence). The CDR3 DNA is TGCAGTGCCCACCGCGGGGGCACTGGAAACACCATATATTTT. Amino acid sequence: CSAHRGGTGNTIYF.

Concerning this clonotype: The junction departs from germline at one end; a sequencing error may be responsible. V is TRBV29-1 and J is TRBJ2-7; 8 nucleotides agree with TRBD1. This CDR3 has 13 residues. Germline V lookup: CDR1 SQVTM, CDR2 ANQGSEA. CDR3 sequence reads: CSVDGQGAYEQCF. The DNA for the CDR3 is TGCAGCGTTGACGGTCAGGGGGCCTACGAGCAGTGCTTC.

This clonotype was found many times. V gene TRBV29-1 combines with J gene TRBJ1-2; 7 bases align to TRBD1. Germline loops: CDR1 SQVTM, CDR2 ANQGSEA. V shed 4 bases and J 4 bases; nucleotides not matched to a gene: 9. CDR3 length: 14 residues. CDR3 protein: CSVGPGTAIYGYTF. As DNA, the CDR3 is TGCAGCGTTGGTCCCGGGACAGCTATCTATGGCTACACCTTC. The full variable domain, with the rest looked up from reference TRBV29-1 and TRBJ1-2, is SAVISQKPSRDICQRGTSLTIQCQVDSQVTMMFWYRQQPGQSLTLIATANQGSEATYESGFVIDKFPISRPNLTFSTLTVSNMSPEDSSIYLCSVGPGTAIYGYTFGSGTRLTVV.

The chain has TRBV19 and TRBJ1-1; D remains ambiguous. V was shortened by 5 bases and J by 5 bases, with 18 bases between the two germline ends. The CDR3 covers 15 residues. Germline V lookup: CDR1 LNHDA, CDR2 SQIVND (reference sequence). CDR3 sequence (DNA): TGTGCCAGTAGTCCCGACACTTGGGGAAAAACTGAAGCTTTCTTT. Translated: CASSPDTWGKTEAFF.

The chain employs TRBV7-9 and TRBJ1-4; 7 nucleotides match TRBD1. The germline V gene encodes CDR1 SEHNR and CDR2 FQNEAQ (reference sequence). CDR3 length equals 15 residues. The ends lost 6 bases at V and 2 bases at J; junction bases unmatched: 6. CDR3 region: CASRDKGQTNEKLFF. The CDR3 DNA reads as TGTGCCAGCAGAGATAAGGGACAGACTAATGAAAAACTGTTTTTT.

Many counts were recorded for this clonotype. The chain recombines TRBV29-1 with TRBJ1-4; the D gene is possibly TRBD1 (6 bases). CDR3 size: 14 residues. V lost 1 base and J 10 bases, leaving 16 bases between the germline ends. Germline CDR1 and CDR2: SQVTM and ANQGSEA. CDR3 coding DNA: TGCAGCGTTGAAGTCCTAGACCCACAGGGAAAACTGTTTTTT. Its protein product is CSVEVLDPQGKLFF.

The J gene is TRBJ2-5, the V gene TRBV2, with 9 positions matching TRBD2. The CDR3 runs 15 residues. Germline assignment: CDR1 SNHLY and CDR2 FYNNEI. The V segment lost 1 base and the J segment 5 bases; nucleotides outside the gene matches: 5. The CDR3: CASSEVPLAGETQYF. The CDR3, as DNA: TGTGCCAGCAGTGAAGTCCCGCTAGCGGGGGAGACCCAGTACTTC.

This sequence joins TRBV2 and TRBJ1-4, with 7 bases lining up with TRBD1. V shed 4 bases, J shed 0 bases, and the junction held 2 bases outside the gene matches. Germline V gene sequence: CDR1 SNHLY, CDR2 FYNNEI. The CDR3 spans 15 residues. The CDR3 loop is CASSGDSSTNEKLFF. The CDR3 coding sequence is TGTGCCAGCAGTGGGGACAGTTCAACTAATGAAAAACTGTTTTTT.

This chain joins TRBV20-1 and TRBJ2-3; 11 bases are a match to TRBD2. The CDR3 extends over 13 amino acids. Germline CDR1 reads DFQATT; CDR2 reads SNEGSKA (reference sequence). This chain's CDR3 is CLLAGGLRDTQYF. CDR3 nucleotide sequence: TGCTTATTAGCGGGAGGGTTGCGGGATACGCAGTATTTT.

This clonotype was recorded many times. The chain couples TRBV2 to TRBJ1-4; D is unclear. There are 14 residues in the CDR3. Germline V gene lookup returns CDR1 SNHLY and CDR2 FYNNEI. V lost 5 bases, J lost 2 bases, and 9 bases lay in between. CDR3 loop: CASSRLVTNEKLFF. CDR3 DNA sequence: TGTGCCAGCAGTAGACTCGTCACTAATGAAAAACTGTTTTTT.

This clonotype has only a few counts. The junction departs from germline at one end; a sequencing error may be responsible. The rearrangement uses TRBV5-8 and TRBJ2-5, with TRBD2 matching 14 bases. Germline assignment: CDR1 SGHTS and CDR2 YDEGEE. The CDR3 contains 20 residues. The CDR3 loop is CASSFSRTSGRRVYHETQYF. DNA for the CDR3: TGTGCCAGCAGCTTTTCTCGGACTAGCGGGAGGCGAGTGTACCATGAGACCCAGTACTTC.